This passage covers 25 T cell receptor beta chains from one sample sequenced in a study of TIL therapy for anti-PD-1-resistant metastatic lung cancer. Sequencing used immunoSEQ v3. Profiled with immunoSEQ multiplex PCR; TCRdb holds only in-frame clones, not every one. The data show 50,000 to 70,000 clones, roughly four fifths seen once. Time point here: pre-treatment sample, taken before nivolumab and TIL therapy. The source was blood, collected at baseline. Receptors originate from a person aged 25-85 years with non-small cell lung cancer.

The chain has TRBV30 and TRBJ2-7; a weak D match, TRBD2 (7 bases). This CDR3 has 14 residues. Germline V gene data show CDR1 as GTSNPN and CDR2 as SVGIG (reference sequence). Trimming cost V 3 bases and J 1 base, with 13 bases left between them. For the CDR3, the DNA is TGTGCCTGGAGGAGGGGGGGGGATTCCTACGAGCAGTACTTC. Translated, it gives CAWRRGGDSYEQYF.

The sample holds one count of this clone. The V gene is TRBV4-3, the J gene TRBJ2-2; either TRBD1 or TRBD2 may supply D (5 bases each). CDR1 is LGHNA, CDR2 YSLEER, per germline. V gave up 1 base and J gave up 8 bases, with 11 bases separating them. This CDR3 spans 14 amino acids. CDR3 coding DNA: TGCGCCAGCAGCCAAGTAGGGAGACAGGGGGAGCTGTTTTTT. This sequence encodes CASSQVGRQGELFF.

This clone was counted a few times. The CDR3 protein is CASSPVIGQPKETQYF. The CDR3 DNA sequence: TGTGCCAGCTCACCGGTGATAGGACAGCCGAAAGAGACCCAGTACTTC. The V and J genes are TRBV18 and TRBJ2-5; D possibly corresponds to TRBD1 (6 bases). CDR1 and CDR2 from the germline V gene are KGHSH and LQKENI. Trimming shortened V by 3 bases and J by 3 bases, and 17 bases separated the two germline ends. This CDR3 is built from 16 residues.

The V gene is TRBV28, the J gene TRBJ1-5, with 7 bases matching TRBD1. V gave up 2 bases and J gave up 11 bases; unmatched junction bases: 6. This CDR3 contains 13 residues. Per the germline V gene, CDR1 is MDHEN and CDR2 is SYDVKM. The CDR3 loop is CASSLTGVSAQHF. As DNA, the CDR3 is TGTGCCAGCAGTTTAACAGGGGTATCGGCCCAGCATTTT.

The chain recombines TRBV18 with TRBJ2-3; perhaps D is TRBD1 or TRBD2 (5 bases each). The CDR3 is 14 residues long. The germline V gene encodes CDR1 KGHSH and CDR2 LQKENI. V lost 5 bases to trimming and J lost 3 bases, with 12 bases between them. The CDR3 protein is CASSGGMRTDTQYF. The CDR3 bases are TGTGCCAGCTCAGGGGGAATGAGGACAGATACGCAGTATTTT.

Relative to its sample, this clone is medium-sized. This rearrangement joins TRBV28 to TRBJ1-1, with TRBD1 matching over 8 bases. V lost 6 bases, J lost 2 bases, and 8 bases stayed unmatched. Germline V CDR1 and CDR2: MDHEN, SYDVKM. The CDR3 is made up of 15 amino acids. The DNA of the CDR3 is TGTGCCAGCAGGCCAACGACAGGGGAAAACACTGAAGCTTTCTTT. Amino acids: CASRPTTGENTEAFF.

The chain links TRBV9 to TRBJ2-3, with TRBD2 matching over 8 bases. The CDR3 totals 16 residues. With V trimmed by 7 bases and J by 4 bases, 14 bases remained unmatched. Germline V CDR1 and CDR2: SGDLS, YYNGEE. This chain's CDR3 is CASALRGGSAADTQYF. In DNA form, the CDR3 reads TGTGCCAGCGCTTTACGGGGGGGAAGCGCAGCAGATACGCAGTATTTT.

CDR3 sequence: CASSQDLGRYGEKLFF. For the CDR3, the DNA is TGTGCCAGCAGCCAAGATCTGGGACGTTACGGTGAAAAACTGTTTTTT. This rearrangement joins TRBV3-1 (or the pseudogene TRBV3-2) to TRBJ1-4, with D tentatively TRBD1 (5 bases). From germline, CDR1 is LGHDT and CDR2 YNNKEL (reference sequence). The CDR3 extends over 16 amino acids. With 0 bases removed from V and 7 bases from J, the gap between germline ends came to 15 bases.

The V and J genes are TRBV6-5 and TRBJ2-4; 7 bases map to TRBD2. The CDR3 loop spans 16 amino acids. Germline V gene sequence: CDR1 MNHEY, CDR2 SVGAGI. Trimming removed 0 bases from V and 2 bases from J; junction bases left unmatched: 4. CDR3 sequence: CASSYSREGTKNIQYF. The CDR3 DNA is TGTGCCAGCAGTTACTCTAGGGAGGGAACCAAAAACATTCAGTACTTC.

The rearrangement joins TRBV9 to TRBJ1-2; D not resolved. The ends were cut back, 3 bases at V and 2 bases at J, with 11 bases in the middle. CDR1 SGDLS and CDR2 YYNGEE come from the germline V gene. The CDR3 runs to 14 residues. In nucleotides, the CDR3 is TGTGCCAGCAGCGGCCTGGACGGAAACTATGGCTACACCTTC. Its protein is CASSGLDGNYGYTF.

The V call is TRBV7-9, the J call TRBJ1-3; 10 nucleotides agree with TRBD1. The junction had 4 bases not matched to a gene; V was cut back by 0 bases and J by 2 bases. The CDR3 has 17 residues. Germline V gene data show CDR1 as SEHNR and CDR2 as FQNEAQ (reference sequence). The CDR3 spells CASSLAVGQGAGNTIYF. The CDR3 nucleotides read TGTGCCAGCAGCTTAGCCGTAGGACAGGGGGCTGGAAACACCATATATTTT.

The V gene is TRBV7-6, the J gene TRBJ2-1, with 13 bases that match TRBD2. Germline V gene data show CDR1 as SGHVS and CDR2 as FNYEAQ. The CDR3 sequence is 16 residues long. Trimming cost V 5 bases and J 7 bases; bases outside gene matches: 8. The CDR3 loop reads CASSRPGTSGTNEQFF. CDR3 DNA sequence: TGTGCCAGCAGCCGCCCCGGGACTAGCGGGACTAATGAGCAGTTCTTC.

This clone was seen only once. The rearrangement joins TRBV7-9 to TRBJ2-1; D may be TRBD2 (5 bases). This CDR3 region has 16 residues. Germline V CDR1 and CDR2: SEHNR, FQNEAQ (reference sequence). Trimming pared 4 bases from V and 1 base from J, leaving 14 bases between. This chain's CDR3 is CASSSAPGGSYNEQFF. The CDR3 nucleotides read TGTGCCAGCAGCTCCGCCCCGGGCGGGTCCTACAATGAGCAGTTCTTC.

V is TRBV2 and J is TRBJ1-1; D unresolved. Germline V gene sequence: CDR1 SNHLY, CDR2 FYNNEI. With 5 bases removed from V and 1 base from J, the gap between germline ends came to 8 bases. The CDR3 has 13 residues. CDR3 DNA: TGTGCCAGCAGTACAATCTCGAACACTGAAGCTTTCTTT. Protein product: CASSTISNTEAFF. Looking up the rest from reference TRBV2 and TRBJ1-1 gives the full variable domain: EPEVTQTPSHQVTQMGQEVILRCVPISNHLYFYWYRQILGQKVEFLVSFYNNEISEKSEIFDDQFSVERPDGSNFTLKIRSTKLEDSAMYFCASSTISNTEAFFGQGTRLTVV.

The chain couples TRBV4-3 to TRBJ2-7; D is perhaps TRBD1 (6 bases). Germline CDR1 is LGHNA and CDR2 is YSLEER. V shed 4 bases and J shed 7 bases, with 17 bases lying between them. The CDR3 is made up of 14 amino acids. CDR3 nucleotides: TGCGCCAGCAGCCCGTTACCAGTACAGGGTGAGCAGTACTTC. It translates to CASSPLPVQGEQYF.

The chain has TRBV6-5 and TRBJ1-1, with TRBD1 identical over 8 bases. J lost 7 bases, V lost 6 bases, and 10 bases had no gene match. The CDR3 loop spans 14 amino acids. Germline V gene sequence: CDR1 MNHEY, CDR2 SVGAGI. The CDR3 DNA follows: TGTGCCAGCAGGATCGGGACAGGCAAAGTTGAAGCTTTCTTT. Translated, it gives CASRIGTGKVEAFF.

V gene TRBV18 combines with J gene TRBJ2-5; D is unclear. V was pared by 2 bases and J by 2 bases, with 9 bases between. This CDR3 is built from 14 residues. Germline CDR1 KGHSH, CDR2 LQKENI. The CDR3 DNA sequence: TGTGCCAGCTCACCAGGTGCCTATCAAGAGACCCAGTACTTC. Amino acid sequence: CASSPGAYQETQYF.

The chain employs TRBV11-2 and TRBJ2-1, with no clear D. The CDR3 spans 13 residues. V was cut by 5 bases and J by 4 bases, with 9 bases left in between. CDR1 and CDR2 from the germline V gene are SGHAT and FQNNGV. The CDR3 loop is CASSLGLYNEQFF. For the CDR3, the DNA is TGTGCCAGCAGCCTTGGCTTATACAATGAGCAGTTCTTC.

CDR3 DNA: TGTGCCACCAGTGACCAAGGGTTCAGCAGGGGACATAATAGGGATGAGCAGTTCTTC. It translates to CATSDQGFSRGHNRDEQFF. V and J are TRBV24-1 and TRBJ2-1, with TRBD1 as a possible D gene (6 bases). The V gene lost 4 bases and the J gene lost 8 bases, with 29 bases spanning the gap. The CDR3 is 19 residues long. CDR1 is KGHDR, CDR2 SFDVKD, per germline.

The chain links TRBV10-2 to TRBJ2-3; the match to TRBD1 covers 7 bases. Germline values: CDR1 WSHSY, CDR2 SAAADI. Losses at the gene ends were 7 bases for V and 2 bases for J; bases not matched to a gene: 9. The CDR3 covers 15 residues. The CDR3 nucleotides read TGCGCCAGCACACCCCGGGACAGCTACACAGATACGCAGTATTTT. This translates into CASTPRDSYTDTQYF.

This clone was counted only a few times. The rearrangement joins TRBV14 to TRBJ2-2; D uncertain. Trimming took off 1 base at V and 5 bases at J, with 5 bases between the two ends. The CDR3 extends over 13 amino acids. Germline CDR1 reads SGHDN; CDR2 reads FVKESK. The CDR3: CASSQAVTGELFF. DNA of the CDR3: TGTGCCAGCAGCCAAGCGGTTACCGGGGAGCTGTTTTTT.

The rearrangement links TRBV28 to TRBJ2-3; tentatively, D is TRBD2 (5 bases). This CDR3 comprises 13 residues. Trimming stripped 6 bases from V and 8 bases from J, with 15 bases between. From germline, CDR1 is MDHEN and CDR2 SYDVKM. The CDR3 sequence is CASRVGSRVTQYF. In DNA form, the CDR3 reads TGTGCCAGCAGGGTAGGGAGTCGGGTTACGCAGTATTTT.

The CDR3 nucleotides read TGTGCCACCAGTGATACCGGGACTAGATCGGGTGAGCAGTTCTTC. This gives the protein CATSDTGTRSGEQFF. V is TRBV24-1 and J is TRBJ2-1; 8 bases align to TRBD2. CDR3 length equals 15 residues. J was trimmed by 9 bases and V by 3 bases; bases with no gene match: 9. In germline, CDR1 is KGHDR, CDR2 SFDVKD.

V and J are TRBV28 and TRBJ2-7; D is perhaps TRBD1 (6 bases). CDR1 is MDHEN, CDR2 SYDVKM, per germline. V lost 6 bases and J lost 4, with 19 bases in between. The CDR3 has 15 residues. The CDR3 region is CASRPPGRGGYEQYF. Written as DNA, the CDR3 is TGTGCCAGCAGGCCTCCCGGCAGGGGCGGGTACGAGCAGTACTTC.

The genes are TRBV29-1 and TRBJ2-3; no clear D gene. V was clipped by 3 bases and J by 6 bases, with 13 bases between them. The CDR3 runs to 13 residues. Germline loops: CDR1 SQVTM, CDR2 ANQGSEA. The CDR3 reads CSVERNSRDTQYF. CDR3 nucleotides: TGCAGCGTTGAGAGGAACAGCAGGGATACGCAGTATTTT.